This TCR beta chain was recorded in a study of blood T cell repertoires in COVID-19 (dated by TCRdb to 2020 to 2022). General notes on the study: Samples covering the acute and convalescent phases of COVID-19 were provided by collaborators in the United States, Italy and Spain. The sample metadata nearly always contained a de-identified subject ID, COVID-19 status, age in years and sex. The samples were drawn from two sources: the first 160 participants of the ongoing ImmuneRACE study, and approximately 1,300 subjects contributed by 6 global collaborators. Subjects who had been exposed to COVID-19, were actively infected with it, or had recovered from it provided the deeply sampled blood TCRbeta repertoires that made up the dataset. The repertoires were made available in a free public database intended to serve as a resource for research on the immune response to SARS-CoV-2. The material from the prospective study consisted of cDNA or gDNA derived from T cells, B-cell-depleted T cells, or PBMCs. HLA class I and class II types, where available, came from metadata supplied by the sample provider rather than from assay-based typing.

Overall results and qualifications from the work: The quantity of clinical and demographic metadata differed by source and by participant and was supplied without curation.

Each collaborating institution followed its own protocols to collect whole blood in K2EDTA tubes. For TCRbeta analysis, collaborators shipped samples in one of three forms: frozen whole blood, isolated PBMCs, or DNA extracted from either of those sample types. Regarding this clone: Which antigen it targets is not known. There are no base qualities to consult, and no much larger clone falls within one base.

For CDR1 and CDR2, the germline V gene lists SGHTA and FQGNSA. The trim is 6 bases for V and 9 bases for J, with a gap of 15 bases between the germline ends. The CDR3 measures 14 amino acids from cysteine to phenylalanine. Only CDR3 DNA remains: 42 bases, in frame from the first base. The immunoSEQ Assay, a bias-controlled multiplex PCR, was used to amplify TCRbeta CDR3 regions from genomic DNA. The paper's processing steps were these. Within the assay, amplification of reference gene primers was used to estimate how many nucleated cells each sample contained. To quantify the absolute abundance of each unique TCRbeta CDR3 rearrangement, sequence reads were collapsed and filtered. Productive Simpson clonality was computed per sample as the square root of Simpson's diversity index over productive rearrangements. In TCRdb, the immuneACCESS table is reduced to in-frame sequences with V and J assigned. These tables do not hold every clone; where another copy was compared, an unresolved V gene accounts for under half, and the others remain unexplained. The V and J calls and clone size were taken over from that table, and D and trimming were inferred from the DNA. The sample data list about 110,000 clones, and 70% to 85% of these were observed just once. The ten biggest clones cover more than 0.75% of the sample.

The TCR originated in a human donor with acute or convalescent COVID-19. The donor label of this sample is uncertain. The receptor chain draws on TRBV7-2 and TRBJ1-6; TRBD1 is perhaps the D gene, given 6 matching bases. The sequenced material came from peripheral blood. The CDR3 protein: CASSSTGRVSPLHF. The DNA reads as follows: TGTGCCAGCAGTTCAACAGGGAGGGTTTCACCCCTCCACTTT.